A selection of T cell receptor beta chains follows, all from one sample in a study of blood T cell repertoires in COVID-19. Sequenced by immunoSEQ multiplex PCR; TCRdb stores in-frame clones only, minus some. This sample has about 250,000 clones; over 75% occur once, and the top ten carry more than 4%. The sequenced material came from PBMCs or T cells enriched from blood (not recorded which). The receptors shown here come from a woman aged 25 to 45 who had recovered from COVID-19. Both conserved end residues are part of each CDR3.

>TRBV4-2
CASSLSTSLHGEKLFF
>TRBV7-9
CASSLGNSGNTIYF
>TRBV28
CASTPFRLVEQYF
>TRBV5-4
CASSLGDRNSYEQYF
>TRBV6-1
CASSDPIAGGLHNEQFF
>TRBV5-1
CASSLALGGAPEYNEQFF
>TRBV7-2
CASSWGGSQLRTEAFF
>TRBV19
CATAGGRDMTYEQYF
>TRBV30
CAWSVQVSNQPQHF
>TRBV3-1/TRBV3-2
CASSQDLVQTYEQYF
>TRBV5-1
CASRLREAQQTQYF
>TRBV7-9
CASSPPGQISGNTIYF
>TRBV6-1
CASSDRQRTEAFF
>TRBV19
CASSMGDSYTEAFF
>TRBV7-2
CASSLVGAGNQPQHF
>TRBV2
CASKVGGYNEQFF